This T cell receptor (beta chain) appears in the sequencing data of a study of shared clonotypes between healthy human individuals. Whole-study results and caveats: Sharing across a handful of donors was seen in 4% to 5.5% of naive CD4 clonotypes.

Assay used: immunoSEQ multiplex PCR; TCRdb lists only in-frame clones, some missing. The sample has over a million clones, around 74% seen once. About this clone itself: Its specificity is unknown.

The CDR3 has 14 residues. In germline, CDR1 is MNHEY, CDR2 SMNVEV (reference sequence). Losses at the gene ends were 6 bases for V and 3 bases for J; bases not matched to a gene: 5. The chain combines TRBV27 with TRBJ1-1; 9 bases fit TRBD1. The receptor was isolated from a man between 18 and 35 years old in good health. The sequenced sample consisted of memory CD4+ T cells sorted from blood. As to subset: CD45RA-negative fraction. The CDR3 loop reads CASRRTGDYTEAFF. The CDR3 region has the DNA TGTGCCAGCAGGAGGACAGGGGACTACACTGAAGCTTTCTTT.